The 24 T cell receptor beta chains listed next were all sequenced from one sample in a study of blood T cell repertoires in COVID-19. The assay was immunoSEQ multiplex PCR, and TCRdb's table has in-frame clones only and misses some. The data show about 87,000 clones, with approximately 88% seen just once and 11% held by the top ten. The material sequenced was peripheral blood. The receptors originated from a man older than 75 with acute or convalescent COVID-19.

The CDR3 DNA sequence: TGTGCCAGCAGTGAACGGGTCCCTGAAGCTTTCTTT. It codes for CASSERVPEAFF. V usage is TRBV6-1 and J usage is TRBJ1-1, with D unresolved. Trimming removed 2 bases at V and 6 bases at J, with 7 bases between. This CDR3 comprises 12 residues. CDR1 is MNHNS, CDR2 SASEGT, per germline.

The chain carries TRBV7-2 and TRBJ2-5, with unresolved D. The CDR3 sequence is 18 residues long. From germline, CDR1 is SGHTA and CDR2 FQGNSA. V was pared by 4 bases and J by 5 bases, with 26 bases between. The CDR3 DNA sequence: TGTGCCAGCAGCTCTCTCCTTTCCGGAGTCCCTGTGGTGGAGACCCAGTACTTC. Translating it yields CASSSLLSGVPVVETQYF. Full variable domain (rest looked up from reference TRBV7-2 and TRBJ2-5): GAGVSQSPSNKVTEKGKDVELRCDPISGHTALYWYRQSLGQGLEFLIYFQGNSAPDKSGLPSDRFSAERTGGSVSTLTIQRTQQEDSAVYLCASSSLLSGVPVVETQYFGPGTRLLVL.

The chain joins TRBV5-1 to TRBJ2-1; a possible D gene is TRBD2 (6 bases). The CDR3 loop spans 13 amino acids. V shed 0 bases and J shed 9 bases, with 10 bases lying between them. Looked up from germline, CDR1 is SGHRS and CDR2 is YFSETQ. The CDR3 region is CASSLAEGSEQFF. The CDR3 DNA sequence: TGCGCCAGCAGCTTGGCGGAGGGGAGTGAGCAGTTCTTC.

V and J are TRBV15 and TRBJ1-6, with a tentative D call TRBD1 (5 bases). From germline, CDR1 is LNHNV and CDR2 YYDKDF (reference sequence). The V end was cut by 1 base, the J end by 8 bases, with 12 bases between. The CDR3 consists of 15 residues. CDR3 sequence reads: CATSRGTGSYSPLHF. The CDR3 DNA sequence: TGTGCCACCAGCAGAGGCACAGGTAGTTATTCACCCCTCCACTTT.

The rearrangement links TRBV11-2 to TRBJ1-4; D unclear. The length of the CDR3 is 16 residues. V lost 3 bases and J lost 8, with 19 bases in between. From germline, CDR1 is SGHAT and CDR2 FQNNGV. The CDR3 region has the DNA TGTGCCAGCAGCTTCTATCGGGGTGAAATGGTCGAAAAACTGTTTTTT. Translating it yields CASSFYRGEMVEKLFF.

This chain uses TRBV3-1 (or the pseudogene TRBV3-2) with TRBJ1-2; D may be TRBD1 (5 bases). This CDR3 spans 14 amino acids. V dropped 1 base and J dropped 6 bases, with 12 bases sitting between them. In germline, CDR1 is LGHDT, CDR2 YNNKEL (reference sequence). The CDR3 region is CASSQVPGGDGYTF. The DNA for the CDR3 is TGTGCCAGCAGCCAAGTCCCGGGGGGGGATGGCTACACCTTC.

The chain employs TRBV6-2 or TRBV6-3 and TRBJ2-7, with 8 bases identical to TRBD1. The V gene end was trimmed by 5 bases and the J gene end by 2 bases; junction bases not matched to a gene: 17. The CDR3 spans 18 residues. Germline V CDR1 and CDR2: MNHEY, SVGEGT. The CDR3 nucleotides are TGTGCCAGCAGTACTGCCCCCCAATGGGACAGGAGCGCCTACGAGCAGTACTTC. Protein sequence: CASSTAPQWDRSAYEQYF.

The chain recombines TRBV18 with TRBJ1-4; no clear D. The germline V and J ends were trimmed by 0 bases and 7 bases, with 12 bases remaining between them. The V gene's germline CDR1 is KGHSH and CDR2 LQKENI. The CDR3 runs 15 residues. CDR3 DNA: TGTGCCAGCTCACCACCGGAGGACGGAGGTGAAAAACTGTTTTTT. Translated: CASSPPEDGGEKLFF.

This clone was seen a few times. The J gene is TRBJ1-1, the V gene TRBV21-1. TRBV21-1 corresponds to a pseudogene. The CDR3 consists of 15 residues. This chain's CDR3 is CASSRGRDWNTEAFF. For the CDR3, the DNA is TGTGCCAGCAGCAGGGGCAGGGACTGGAACACTGAAGCTTTCTTT.

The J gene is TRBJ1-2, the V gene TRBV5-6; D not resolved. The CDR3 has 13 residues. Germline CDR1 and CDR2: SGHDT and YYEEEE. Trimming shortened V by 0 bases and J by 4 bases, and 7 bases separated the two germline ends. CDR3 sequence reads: CASSLAYTYGYTF. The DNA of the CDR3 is TGTGCCAGCAGCTTGGCCTATACCTATGGCTACACCTTC. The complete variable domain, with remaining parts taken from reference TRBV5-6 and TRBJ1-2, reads DAGVTQSPTHLIKTRGQQVTLRCSPKSGHDTVSWYQQALGQGPQFIFQYYEEEERQRGNFPDRFSGHQFPNYSSELNVNALLLGDSALYLCASSLAYTYGYTFGSGTRLTVV.

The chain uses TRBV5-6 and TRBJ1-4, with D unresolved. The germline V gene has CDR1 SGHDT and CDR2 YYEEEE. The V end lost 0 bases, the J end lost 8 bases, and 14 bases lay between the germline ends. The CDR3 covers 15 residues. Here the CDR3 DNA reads TGTGCCAGCAGCTTGGCCGGAGGGTTAGGAGAAAAACTGTTTTTT. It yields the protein CASSLAGGLGEKLFF.

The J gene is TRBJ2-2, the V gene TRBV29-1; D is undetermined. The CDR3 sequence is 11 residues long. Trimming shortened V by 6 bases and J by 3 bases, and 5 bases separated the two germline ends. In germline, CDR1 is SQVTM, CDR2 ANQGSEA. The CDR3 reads CSVSDTGELFF. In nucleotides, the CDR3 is TGCAGCGTGAGTGACACCGGGGAGCTGTTTTTT.

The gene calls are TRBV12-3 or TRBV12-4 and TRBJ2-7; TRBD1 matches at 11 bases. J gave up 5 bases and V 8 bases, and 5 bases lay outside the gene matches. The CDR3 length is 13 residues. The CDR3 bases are TGTGCCAGCCGGGACAGGGGGGTCAACGAGCAGTACTTC. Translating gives CASRDRGVNEQYF.

The CDR3 is CASSTTGSQPQHF. In nucleotides, the CDR3 is TGCGCCAGCAGCACCACAGGGTCTCAGCCCCAGCATTTT. The rearrangement joins TRBV5-1 to TRBJ1-5, with D possibly being TRBD1 (6 bases). The germline V gene encodes CDR1 SGHRS and CDR2 YFSETQ. The germline V and J ends were trimmed by 4 bases and 6 bases, with 11 bases remaining between them. This CDR3 has 13 residues.

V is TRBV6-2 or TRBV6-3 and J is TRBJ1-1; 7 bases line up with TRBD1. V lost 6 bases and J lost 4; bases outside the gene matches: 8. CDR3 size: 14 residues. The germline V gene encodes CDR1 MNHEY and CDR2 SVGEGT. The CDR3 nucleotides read TGTGCCAGCAGCGACAGGGAAAGGACCACTGAAGCTTTCTTT. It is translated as CASSDRERTTEAFF.

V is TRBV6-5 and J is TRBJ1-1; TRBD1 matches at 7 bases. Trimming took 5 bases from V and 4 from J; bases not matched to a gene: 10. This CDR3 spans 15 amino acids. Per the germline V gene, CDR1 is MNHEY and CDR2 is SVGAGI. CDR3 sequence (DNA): TGTGCCAGCAGTAAGACGACAGGGTTAGGCACTGAAGCTTTCTTT. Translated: CASSKTTGLGTEAFF.

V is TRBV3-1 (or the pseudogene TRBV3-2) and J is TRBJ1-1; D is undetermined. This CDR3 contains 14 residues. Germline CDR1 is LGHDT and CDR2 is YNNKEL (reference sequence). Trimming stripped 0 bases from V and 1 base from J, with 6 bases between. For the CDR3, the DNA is TGTGCCAGCAGCCAAGAAACAGCGAACACTGAAGCTTTCTTT. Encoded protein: CASSQETANTEAFF.

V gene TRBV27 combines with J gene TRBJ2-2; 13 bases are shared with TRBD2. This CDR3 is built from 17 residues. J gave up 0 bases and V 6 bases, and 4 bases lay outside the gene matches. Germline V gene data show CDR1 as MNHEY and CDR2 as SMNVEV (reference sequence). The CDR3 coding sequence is TGTGCCAGCAGCTACGGACTAGCGGGAGCGAACACCGGGGAGCTGTTTTTT. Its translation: CASSYGLAGANTGELFF.

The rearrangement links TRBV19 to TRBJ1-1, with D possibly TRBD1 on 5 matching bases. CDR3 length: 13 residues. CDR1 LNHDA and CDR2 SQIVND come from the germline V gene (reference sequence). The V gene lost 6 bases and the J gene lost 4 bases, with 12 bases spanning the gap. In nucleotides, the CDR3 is TGTGCCAGTAGGGGGCCGCTGGGCACTGAAGCTTTCTTT. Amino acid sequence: CASRGPLGTEAFF.

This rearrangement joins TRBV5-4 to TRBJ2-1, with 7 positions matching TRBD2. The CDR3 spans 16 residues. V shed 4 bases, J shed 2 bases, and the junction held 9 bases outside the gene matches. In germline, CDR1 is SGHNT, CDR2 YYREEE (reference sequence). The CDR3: CASSQQRGETYNEQFF. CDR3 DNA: TGTGCCAGCAGCCAACAGCGGGGTGAAACCTACAATGAGCAGTTCTTC. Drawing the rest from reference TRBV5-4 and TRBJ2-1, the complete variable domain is ETGVTQSPTHLIKTRGQQVTLRCSSQSGHNTVSWYQQALGQGPQFIFQYYREEENGRGNFPPRFSGLQFPNYSSELNVNALELDDSALYLCASSQQRGETYNEQFFGPGTRLTVL.

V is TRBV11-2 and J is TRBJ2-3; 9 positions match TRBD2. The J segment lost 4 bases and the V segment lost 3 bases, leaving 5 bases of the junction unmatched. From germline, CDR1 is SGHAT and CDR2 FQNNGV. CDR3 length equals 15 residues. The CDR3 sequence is CASSFSGGSSDTQYF. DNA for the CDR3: TGTGCCAGCAGCTTCAGCGGGGGGTCGTCAGATACGCAGTATTTT.

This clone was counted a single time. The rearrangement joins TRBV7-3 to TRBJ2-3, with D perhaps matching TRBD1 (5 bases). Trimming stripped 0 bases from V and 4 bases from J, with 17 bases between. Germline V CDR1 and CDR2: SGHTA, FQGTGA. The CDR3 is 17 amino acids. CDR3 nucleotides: TGTGCCAGCAGCTTAACGGTCTTGGGGCTGGGCGCAGATACGCAGTATTTT. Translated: CASSLTVLGLGADTQYF.

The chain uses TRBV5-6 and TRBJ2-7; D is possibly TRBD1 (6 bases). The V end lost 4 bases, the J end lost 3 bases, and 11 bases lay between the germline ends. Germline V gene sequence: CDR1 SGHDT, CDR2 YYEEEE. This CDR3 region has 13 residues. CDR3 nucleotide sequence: TGTGCCAGCAGCCTTGACAGGATCTACGAGCAGTACTTC. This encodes CASSLDRIYEQYF.

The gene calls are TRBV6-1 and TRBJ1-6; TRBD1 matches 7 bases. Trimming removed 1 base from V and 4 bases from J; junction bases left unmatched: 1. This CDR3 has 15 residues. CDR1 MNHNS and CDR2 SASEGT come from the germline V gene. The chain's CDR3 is CASSEGGQYNSPLHF. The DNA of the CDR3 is TGTGCCAGCAGTGAAGGGGGACAGTATAATTCACCCCTCCACTTT.